Sequencing of this T cell receptor beta chain was carried out in a study of monozygotic twins with inflammatory bowel disease. Notes on this clonotype: Antigen: not known.

The length of the CDR3 is 17 residues. Germline values: CDR1 SGDLS, CDR2 YYNGEE. Points from the study as a whole: Individual T cell subtypes were not distinguishable.

Researchers put TCRalpha and TCRbeta cDNA through two nested PCRs lasting around 15 and 10 cycles. TCRdb reanalyzed the 5' RACE reads and collapses them to one entry per CDR3 protein, without DNA. This table holds a few hundred thousand distinct CDR3 sequences. The TCR comes from a human donor with ulcerative colitis or Crohn's disease, or a healthy co-twin of an affected twin (not recorded which). The chain links TRBV9 to TRBJ2-1; the TCRdb call, TRBD1, lacks DNA for checking. Specimen: blood. The CDR3 is CASSAQGETQIYNEQFF.